This T cell receptor beta chain was recorded in a study of blood T cell repertoires in COVID-19. Study in general: Acute-phase and convalescent COVID-19 samples originated in the United States, Italy and Spain.

Germline CDR1 and CDR2: SGDLS and YYNGEE. Deletions cut 3 bases from V and 7 bases from J, with 11 bases between. This CDR3 spans 13 amino acids. Sequencing was performed with immunoSEQ multiplex PCR; in TCRdb, only in-frame clones are kept and a portion is missing. The sample holds over 100,000 clones, approximately 78% seen once. This chain connects TRBV9 to TRBJ2-1; TRBD2 might be the D (6 bases). The source material was peripheral blood. The sequence was collected from an older man with acute or convalescent COVID-19. The CDR3 loop is CASSGGTGNEQFF. CDR3 coding DNA: TGTGCCAGCAGCGGAGGGACTGGAAATGAGCAGTTCTTC.